This passage covers 9 T cell receptor beta chains from one sample sequenced in a study of blood T cell repertoires in COVID-19. Clones were read by immunoSEQ multiplex PCR, and TCRdb kept only the in-frame ones, dropping some. The sample yields under 300,000 clones, approximately 90% seen once. Source material: peripheral blood. Receptors originate from a woman between 40 and 55 years old with acute or convalescent COVID-19.

The chain joins TRBV19 to TRBJ1-2; D unresolved. The CDR3 consists of 15 residues. Germline values: CDR1 LNHDA, CDR2 SQIVND (reference sequence). Trimming took off 1 base at V and 4 bases at J, with 13 bases between the two ends. The CDR3 reads CASSIAFRAVYGYTF. The CDR3 bases are TGTGCCAGTAGTATAGCGTTTCGTGCGGTCTATGGCTACACCTTC.

The count of this clone is one. The J gene is TRBJ2-4, the V gene TRBV2, with TRBD1 as a possible D gene (7 bases). V was trimmed by 3 bases and J by 6 bases, leaving 12 bases between them. Per germline, CDR1 SNHLY and CDR2 FYNNEI. This CDR3 is 14 amino acids long. The CDR3 DNA reads as TGTGCCAGCAGTGATCAGGGGGGCACAAACATTCAGTACTTC. This codes for CASSDQGGTNIQYF.

This chain connects TRBV6-5 to TRBJ1-1, with TRBD1 identical over 9 bases. CDR1 is MNHEY and CDR2 is SVGAGI in the germline V gene. V shed 7 bases, J shed 2 bases, and the junction held 8 bases outside the gene matches. The CDR3 length is 15 residues. The CDR3 nucleotides read TGTGCCAGCATCAGCGACAGGGGGTTCAACACTGAAGCTTTCTTT. Residues: CASISDRGFNTEAFF.

The CDR3 nucleotides are TGTGCCAGCAGCCGGACAGCCACAGATACGCAGTATTTT. This gives the protein CASSRTATDTQYF. J is TRBJ2-3 and V is TRBV6-5, with TRBD1 as a possible D gene (6 bases). Germline V gives CDR1 MNHEY, CDR2 SVGAGI. The CDR3 totals 13 residues. V lost 6 bases, J lost 2 bases, and 9 bases lay in between.

This rearrangement joins TRBV5-5 to TRBJ2-1; TRBD1 matches 7 bases. CDR1 SGHKS and CDR2 YYEKEE come from the germline V gene (reference sequence). The CDR3 runs 15 residues. After removal of 1 base from V and 4 bases from J, the junction contained 5 bases not matched to a gene. The CDR3 protein is CASSLQGQRYNEQFF. The CDR3 coding sequence is TGTGCCAGCAGCTTGCAGGGACAGCGGTACAATGAGCAGTTCTTC. The full variable domain, completed using reference TRBV5-5 and TRBJ2-1, is DAGVTQSPTHLIKTRGQQVTLRCSPISGHKSVSWYQQVLGQGPQFIFQYYEKEERGRGNFPDRFSARQFPNYSSELNVNALLLGDSALYLCASSLQGQRYNEQFFGPGTRLTVL.

This clone was seen only a few times. The V call is TRBV5-1, the J call TRBJ1-6; 10 bases agree with TRBD1. The CDR3 consists of 14 residues. The germline V gene encodes CDR1 SGHRS and CDR2 YFSETQ. The V and J ends lost 4 bases and 8 bases, in that order; junction bases with no gene match: 3. The CDR3 DNA sequence: TGCGCCAGCAGCCCCGGGACAGGGGATTCACCCCTCCACTTT. It translates to CASSPGTGDSPLHF.

This chain links TRBV5-1 with TRBJ2-2; no definite D call. The ends were cut back, 5 bases at V and 3 bases at J, with 11 bases in the middle. Germline V lookup: CDR1 SGHRS, CDR2 YFSETQ. The CDR3 is made up of 14 amino acids. The CDR3 region is CASSDVADTGELFF. Here the CDR3 DNA reads TGCGCCAGCAGTGACGTGGCGGACACCGGGGAGCTGTTTTTT.

The CDR3 DNA is TGTGCCAGCTCACCGGCAATGACAGGGGTCCCCTATGGCTACACCTTC. Translating it yields CASSPAMTGVPYGYTF. The chain has TRBV18 and TRBJ1-2, with 8 positions matching TRBD1. Germline V gene sequence: CDR1 KGHSH, CDR2 LQKENI. This CDR3 is 16 amino acids long. V was pared by 3 bases and J by 4 bases, with 10 bases of the junction left unmatched.

This chain uses TRBV5-1 with TRBJ1-4; 7 bases agree with TRBD1. Germline values: CDR1 SGHRS, CDR2 YFSETQ. Trimming cost V 4 bases and J 3 bases; bases outside gene matches: 12. This CDR3 has 17 amino acids. CDR3 nucleotide sequence: TGCGCCAGCAGCCATCGACAGGGCCCTTTAGCTAATGAAAAACTGTTTTTT. It codes for CASSHRQGPLANEKLFF.